This T cell receptor beta chain was sequenced in a study of T cells after yellow fever vaccination. General study points: Any FACS-sorted repertoire could hold abundant clonotypes that contaminate it from the bulk population. Most clones from primary vaccination were detected again post-booster (96% CD4, 88% CD8). The CD4 compartment and the CD8 compartment contained a small share of clonotypes in common.

V lost 3 bases, J lost 9 bases, and 6 bases stayed unmatched. CDR1 SGHTA and CDR2 FQGNSA come from the germline V gene. This CDR3 contains 15 residues. Using its own MiXCR run on the 5' RACE reads, TCRdb lists one record per CDR3 protein. The sample contains around 590,000 distinct CDR3 sequences, over 9% of which appear only once. Turning to this clonotype: What it recognizes is unknown.

The sequenced sample was PBMCs, obtained on the day of the yellow fever booster vaccination. This TCR came from a man aged 25-45 years who received the YFV17D yellow fever vaccine. This sequence joins TRBV7-2 and TRBJ2-1, with 12 positions matching TRBD2. This CDR3 reads CASSFLAGGPGEQFF. The DNA of the CDR3 is TGTGCCAGCAGCTTTCTAGCGGGAGGGCCTGGTGAGCAGTTCTTC.